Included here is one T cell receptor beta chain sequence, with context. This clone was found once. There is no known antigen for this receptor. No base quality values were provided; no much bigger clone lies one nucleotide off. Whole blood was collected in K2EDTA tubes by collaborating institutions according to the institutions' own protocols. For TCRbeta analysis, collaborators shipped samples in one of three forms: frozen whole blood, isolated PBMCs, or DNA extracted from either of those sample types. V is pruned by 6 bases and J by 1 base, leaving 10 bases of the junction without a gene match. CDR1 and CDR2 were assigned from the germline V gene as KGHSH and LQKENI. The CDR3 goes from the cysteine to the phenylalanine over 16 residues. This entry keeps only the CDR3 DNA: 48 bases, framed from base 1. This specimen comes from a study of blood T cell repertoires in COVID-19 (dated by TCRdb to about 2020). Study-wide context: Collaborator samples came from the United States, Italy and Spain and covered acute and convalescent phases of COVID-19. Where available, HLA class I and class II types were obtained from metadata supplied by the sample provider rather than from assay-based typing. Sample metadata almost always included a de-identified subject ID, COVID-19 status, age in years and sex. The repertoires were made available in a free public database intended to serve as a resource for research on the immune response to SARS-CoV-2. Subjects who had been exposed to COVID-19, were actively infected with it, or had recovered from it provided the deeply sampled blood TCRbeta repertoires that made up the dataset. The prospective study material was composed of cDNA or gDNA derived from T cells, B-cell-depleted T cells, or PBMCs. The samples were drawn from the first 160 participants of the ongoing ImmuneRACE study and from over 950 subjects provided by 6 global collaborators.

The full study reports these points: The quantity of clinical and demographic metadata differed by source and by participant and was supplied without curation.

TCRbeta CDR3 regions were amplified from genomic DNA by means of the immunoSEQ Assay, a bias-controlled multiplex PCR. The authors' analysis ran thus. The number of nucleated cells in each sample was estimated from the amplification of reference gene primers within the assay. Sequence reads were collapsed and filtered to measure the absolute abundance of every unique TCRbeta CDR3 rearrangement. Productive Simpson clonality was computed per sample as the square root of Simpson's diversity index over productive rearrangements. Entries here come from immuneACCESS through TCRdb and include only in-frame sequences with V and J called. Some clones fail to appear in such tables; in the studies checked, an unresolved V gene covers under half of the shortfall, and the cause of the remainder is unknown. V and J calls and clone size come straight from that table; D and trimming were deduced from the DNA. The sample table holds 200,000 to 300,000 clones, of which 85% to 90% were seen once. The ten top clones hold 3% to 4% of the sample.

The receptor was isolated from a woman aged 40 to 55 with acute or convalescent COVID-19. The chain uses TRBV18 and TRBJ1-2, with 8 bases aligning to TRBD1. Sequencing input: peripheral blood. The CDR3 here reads CASSYGQGSNNYGYTF. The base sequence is TGTGCCAGCTCCTACGGACAGGGATCTAATAACTATGGCTACACCTTC.